The 17 T cell receptor beta chains below all came from one sample that was sequenced in a study of blood T cell repertoires in COVID-19. TCRdb's copy holds only in-frame clones and misses some; the assay was immunoSEQ multiplex PCR. Of 150,000 to 200,000 clones listed, 88% were seen once; the top ten hold roughly 6%. Input material: peripheral blood. These receptors were obtained from a man aged 40-49 years with active or convalescent COVID-19.

The chain recombines TRBV28 with TRBJ1-5, with 7 bases lining up with TRBD1. Germline V CDR1 and CDR2: MDHEN, SYDVKM. V lost 5 bases, J lost 4 bases, and 11 bases stayed unmatched. The CDR3 loop spans 16 amino acids. The CDR3 reads CASSTRTGDRNQPQHF. The DNA of the CDR3 is TGTGCCAGCAGTACTCGAACAGGGGATCGAAATCAGCCCCAGCATTTT.

The chain couples TRBV24-1 to TRBJ1-2; TRBD1 aligns across 7 bases. The CDR3 runs to 15 residues. Per the germline V gene, CDR1 is KGHDR and CDR2 is SFDVKD. After removal of 3 bases from V and 2 bases from J, the junction contained 5 bases not matched to a gene. CDR3 nucleotide sequence: TGTGCCACCAGTGATCGGGACAGAAAAAACTATGGCTACACCTTC. Protein: CATSDRDRKNYGYTF.

V is TRBV5-1 and J is TRBJ1-6; a possible D gene is TRBD1 (5 bases). There are 12 residues in the CDR3. Germline assignment: CDR1 SGHRS and CDR2 YFSETQ. With 2 bases removed from V and 13 bases from J, the gap between germline ends came to 10 bases. The CDR3 loop reads CASSLSGWPLHF. In DNA, the CDR3 is TGCGCCAGCAGCTTATCAGGGTGGCCCCTCCACTTT. The complete variable domain, with remaining parts taken from reference TRBV5-1 and TRBJ1-6, reads KAGVTQTPRYLIKTRGQQVTLSCSPISGHRSVSWYQQTPGQGLQFLFEYFSETQRNKGNFPGRFSGRQFSNSRSEMNVSTLELGDSALYLCASSLSGWPLHFGNGTRLTVT.

This chain joins TRBV28 and TRBJ1-6; 7 nucleotides agree with TRBD1. Germline trimming cut 6 bases from V and 7 bases from J; bases unmatched to any gene: 15. CDR3 length: 17 amino acids. Germline loops: CDR1 MDHEN, CDR2 SYDVKM. The CDR3 DNA is TGTGCCAGCAGCTACCAGATGGGGACAGCCTTCAATTCACCCCTCCACTTT. Encoded protein: CASSYQMGTAFNSPLHF.

The chain joins TRBV9 to TRBJ2-6, with TRBD1 matching over 8 bases. Trimming took 4 bases from V and 8 from J; bases not matched to a gene: 8. The CDR3 has 15 amino acids. Germline values: CDR1 SGDLS, CDR2 YYNGEE. The CDR3 is CASSLFRQGTNVLTF. DNA of the CDR3: TGTGCCAGCAGCCTATTCAGACAGGGGACCAACGTCCTGACTTTC.

This sequence joins TRBV6-6 and TRBJ1-1, with D unresolved. The V gene lost 0 bases and the J gene lost 0 bases, with 8 bases spanning the gap. There are 15 residues in the CDR3. CDR1 and CDR2 (germline): MNHNY, SVGAGI (reference sequence). The CDR3 region is CASSYSRGLNTEAFF. In nucleotides, the CDR3 is TGTGCCAGCAGTTACTCTCGAGGGTTGAACACTGAAGCTTTCTTT.

CDR3 DNA sequence: TGCGCCAGCAGACCCGGACAGAGTCGACAAGAGACCCAGTACTTC. Protein product: CASRPGQSRQETQYF. The chain carries TRBV5-1 and TRBJ2-5; a weak D match, TRBD1 (6 bases). The germline gives CDR1 SGHRS, CDR2 YFSETQ. The germline V and J ends were trimmed by 5 bases and 2 bases, with 16 bases remaining between them. The CDR3 length is 15 residues. Using reference TRBV5-1 and TRBJ2-5 for the parts outside the CDR3, the full variable domain is KAGVTQTPRYLIKTRGQQVTLSCSPISGHRSVSWYQQTPGQGLQFLFEYFSETQRNKGNFPGRFSGRQFSNSRSEMNVSTLELGDSALYLCASRPGQSRQETQYFGPGTRLLVL.

The chain recombines TRBV6-1 with TRBJ2-1; 7 bases map to TRBD1. Germline-derived CDR1 and CDR2 are MNHNS and SASEGT. The CDR3 contains 17 residues. V lost 4 bases and J lost 2; bases outside the gene matches: 11. The CDR3 reads CASSGKGATQAYNEQFF. CDR3 DNA sequence: TGTGCCAGCAGTGGAAAGGGGGCGACCCAAGCCTACAATGAGCAGTTCTTC.

CDR3: CASSLDRAYGYTF. Written as DNA, the CDR3 is TGTGCCAGCAGCTTAGACAGGGCCTATGGCTACACCTTC. This sequence joins TRBV7-8 and TRBJ1-2, with D possibly TRBD1 on 6 matching bases. Trimming cost V 1 base and J 4 bases, with 7 bases left between them. The CDR3 loop spans 13 amino acids. Germline assignment: CDR1 SGHVS and CDR2 FQNEAQ.

At least ten counts were recorded for this clone. V is TRBV12-5 and J is TRBJ2-1, with D perhaps matching TRBD2 (5 bases). Germline loops: CDR1 LGHNT, CDR2 FRNRAP. The CDR3 consists of 13 residues. CDR3 in DNA: TGTGCGTGTCAGCGGACCTCCTACAATGAGCAGTTCTTC. Translation: CACQRTSYNEQFF.

In nucleotides, the CDR3 is TGTGCCAGCAGCCAAGACGGAGCCAGAACCTACGAGCAGTACTTC. It translates to CASSQDGARTYEQYF. The chain combines TRBV3-1 (or the pseudogene TRBV3-2) with TRBJ2-7; D not certain. Germline V gene data show CDR1 as LGHDT and CDR2 as YNNKEL (reference sequence). Trimming took off 0 bases at V and 2 bases at J, with 11 bases between the two ends. The length of the CDR3 is 15 residues.

The chain carries TRBV9 and TRBJ2-3; D might be TRBD1 (5 bases). V was trimmed by 2 bases and J by 2 bases, leaving 12 bases between them. Germline V CDR1 and CDR2: SGDLS, YYNGEE. CDR3 length equals 15 residues. This CDR3 reads CASSVPGFSTDTQYF. The CDR3 nucleotides are TGTGCCAGCAGCGTGCCAGGGTTCTCCACAGATACGCAGTATTTT.

The chain couples TRBV2 to TRBJ1-3; 8 nucleotides agree with TRBD1. The V and J ends lost 6 bases and 8 bases, in that order; junction bases with no gene match: 6. Germline CDR1 and CDR2: SNHLY and FYNNEI. This CDR3 is built from 13 residues. CDR3 sequence: CASRAGQGHTIYF. Written as DNA, the CDR3 is TGTGCCAGCAGAGCCGGACAGGGACACACCATATATTTT.

The chain combines TRBV19 with TRBJ2-7; TRBD1 matches 9 bases. J was trimmed by 9 bases and V by 0 bases; bases with no gene match: 6. Germline values: CDR1 LNHDA, CDR2 SQIVND (reference sequence). The CDR3 loop spans 14 amino acids. CDR3 DNA: TGTGCCAGTAGTATAGATCTGGGACAGGGTGGGCAGTACTTC. Its translation is CASSIDLGQGGQYF.

A few counts support this clone. The chain is built from TRBV5-1 and TRBJ1-2; no firm D call. V was shortened by 3 bases and J by 4 bases, with 13 bases between the two germline ends. This CDR3 spans 14 amino acids. The germline V gene encodes CDR1 SGHRS and CDR2 YFSETQ. CDR3 residues: CASSSIDGSYGYTF. CDR3 in DNA: TGCGCCAGCAGCTCAATTGATGGGAGCTATGGCTACACCTTC.

This chain uses TRBV24-1 with TRBJ2-7; perhaps TRBD1 as D (5 bases). Germline V lookup: CDR1 KGHDR, CDR2 SFDVKD. Trimming shortened V by 9 bases and J by 3 bases, and 14 bases separated the two germline ends. The CDR3 is 13 amino acids. This CDR3 is CATQGSGVYEQYF. CDR3 bases: TGTGCCACCCAGGGCAGTGGGGTCTACGAGCAGTACTTC.

This CDR3 reads CASSPRDNTEAFF. The CDR3 nucleotides read TGTGCCAGCTCACCGCGGGACAACACTGAAGCTTTCTTT. The chain uses TRBV18 and TRBJ1-1; possible D gene TRBD1, 5 bases. CDR1 and CDR2 from the germline V gene are KGHSH and LQKENI. The CDR3 is 13 amino acids. V lost 3 bases to trimming and J lost 2 bases, with 7 bases between them.